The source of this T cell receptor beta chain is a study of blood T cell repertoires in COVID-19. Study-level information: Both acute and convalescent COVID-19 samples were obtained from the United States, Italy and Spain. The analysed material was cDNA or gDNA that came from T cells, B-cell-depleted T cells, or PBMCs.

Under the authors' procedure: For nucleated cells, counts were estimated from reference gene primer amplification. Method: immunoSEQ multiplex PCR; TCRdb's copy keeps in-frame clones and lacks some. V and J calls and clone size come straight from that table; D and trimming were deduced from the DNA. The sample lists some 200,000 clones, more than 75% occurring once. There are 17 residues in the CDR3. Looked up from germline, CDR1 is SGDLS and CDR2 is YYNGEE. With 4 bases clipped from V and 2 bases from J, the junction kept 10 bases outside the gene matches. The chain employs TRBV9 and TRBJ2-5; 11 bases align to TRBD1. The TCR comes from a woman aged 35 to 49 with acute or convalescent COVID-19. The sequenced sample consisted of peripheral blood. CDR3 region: CASSSRTGTGGQETQYF. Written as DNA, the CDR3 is TGTGCCAGCAGCTCACGCACCGGGACAGGGGGTCAAGAGACCCAGTACTTC.